A selection of T cell receptor beta chains follows, all from one sample in a study of tumor-infiltrating lymphocytes in oesophageal squamous cell carcinoma. TCRdb reprocessed the PCR reads via MiXCR and lists one record per CDR3 protein. The profile shows around 14,000 distinct CDR3 sequences, about half of them singletons. Source material: esophageal tumor tissue. Receptors were obtained from a male donor with esophageal squamous cell carcinoma. Both conserved end residues are part of each CDR3.

16 | TRBV11-2 | CASSLRDSSGGAVLFF
13 | TRBV12-3/TRBV12-4 | CASSLRGSGEQYF
15 | TRBV28 | CASSLMRGDTGELFF
15 | TRBV5-1 | CASSFGGTSTDTQYF
16 | TRBV4-3 | CASSQERQMSGQPQHF
17 | TRBV4-3 | CASSQDFTTAGNTEAFF
17 | TRBV7-9 | CASSPASSGICWNEQFF
12 | TRBV27 | CASSKLGNEQFF
12 | TRBV7-6 | CASSSGSYEQFF
14 | TRBV11-2 | CASSPTLGGETQYF
13 | TRBV4-1 | CASTGQGDETQYF
14 | TRBV7-4 | CASSFGGSRNEQYF
15 | TRBV7-2 | CASSLGVGAPNEQFF